The 18 T cell receptor beta chains reported below all come from one sample, sequenced in a study of T cells in Graves' hyperthyroidism and ophthalmopathy. Researchers amplified the TCR beta CDR3 regions from RNA transcripts. An initial round of RT-PCR targeting the TCR CDR3 relied on the HTBI primer set. TCRdb re-called the multiplex PCR reads with MiXCR, one entry per CDR3 protein. The sample contains about 350,000 distinct CDR3 sequences, around 15% of which appear only once. Sequences were obtained from blood. The receptors were gathered from a woman aged 55-70 years with Graves' ophthalmopathy.

The chain is built from TRBV6-1 and TRBJ2-3; perhaps TRBD1 as D (6 bases). This CDR3 region has 17 residues. V was cut by 7 bases and J by 1 base, with 21 bases left in between. Germline CDR1 MNHNS, CDR2 SASEGT. DNA for the CDR3: TGTGCCAGCAAGACGCTCGCTCAGGGGTTTGGCACAGATACGCAGTATTTT. It codes for CASKTLAQGFGTDTQYF.

The chain is built from TRBV12-3 or TRBV12-4 and TRBJ1-1; unclear D gene. The CDR3 extends over 16 amino acids. Trimming took off 5 bases at V and 3 bases at J, with 19 bases between the two ends. DNA for the CDR3: TGTGCCAGCAGTCCTGGAGGAGGGTTCGTGGACACTGAAGCTTTCTTT. Amino acid sequence: CASSPGGGFVDTEAFF.

As concerns this clonotype: A read error may explain this, as a much larger clone is one base away. The V call is TRBV6-1, the J call TRBJ2-7; maybe TRBD2 (5 bases). Trimming left V 1 base short and J 4 bases short, with 11 bases between. This CDR3 has 14 amino acids. Germline V gene lookup returns CDR1 MNHNS and CDR2 SASEGT. Written as DNA, the CDR3 is TGTGCCAGCAGTGAAGGGACTGGCTATTACGAGCAGTACTTC. Its translation: CASSEGTGYYEQYF.

CDR3 bases: TGCGCCAGCAGCCAAGATGAGGGGCCATACGAGCAGTACTTC. It encodes CASSQDEGPYEQYF. This chain connects TRBV4-1 to TRBJ2-7, with D perhaps assigned TRBD1 or TRBD2 (5 bases each). Germline V lookup: CDR1 MGHRA, CDR2 YSYEKL. V was cut by 0 bases and J by 4 bases, with 10 bases left in between. This CDR3 region has 14 residues.

This clonotype has a count of ten or more. The J gene is TRBJ2-1, the V gene TRBV12-5, with D possibly being TRBD1 (8 bases). Germline CDR1 reads LGHNT; CDR2 reads FRNRAP. CDR3 length: 17 residues. Trimming took off 1 base at V and 8 bases at J, with 21 bases between the two ends. CDR3 DNA: TGTGCTAGTGGTTTGGATCTAGGTACAGGGGGGAGGGATGAGCAGTTCTTC. Translated: CASGLDLGTGGRDEQFF.

This clonotype was seen a few times. The chain employs TRBV30 and TRBJ2-7; D remains unclear. V was trimmed by 2 bases and J by 5 bases, leaving 19 bases between them. The V gene's germline CDR1 is GTSNPN and CDR2 SVGIG (reference sequence). There are 15 residues in the CDR3. CDR3 region: CAWSPPGRWFHEQYF. The DNA for the CDR3 is TGTGCCTGGAGTCCCCCGGGCAGGTGGTTCCACGAGCAGTACTTC.

Many counts were recorded for this clonotype. This chain links TRBV20-1 with TRBJ1-6, with TRBD1 as a possible D gene (5 bases). The CDR3 contains 13 residues. Germline V gives CDR1 DFQATT, CDR2 SNEGSKA (reference sequence). Trimming stripped 3 bases from V and 8 bases from J, with 11 bases between. CDR3 protein: CSARAQGDSPLHF. DNA for the CDR3: TGCAGTGCTAGGGCGCAGGGTGATTCACCCCTCCACTTT.

This clonotype came up many times. V is TRBV11-2 and J is TRBJ2-5, with 8 nucleotides matching TRBD2. CDR3 length: 15 amino acids. V lost 3 bases to trimming and J lost 5 bases; unmatched junction nucleotides: 8. Germline lookup yields CDR1 SGHAT and CDR2 FQNNGV. The CDR3 nucleotides read TGTGCCAGCAGCTTCCGGGTAGCGGGGTTTGAGACCCAGTACTTC. Translating gives CASSFRVAGFETQYF.

This clonotype was found many times. DNA of the CDR3: TGTGCCAGCAGTTTTACGGCGTTGGAGCAGTACTTC. It specifies CASSFTALEQYF. This rearrangement joins TRBV12-3 or TRBV12-4 to TRBJ2-7, with D unresolved. The CDR3 totals 12 residues. With 3 bases removed from V and 7 bases from J, the gap between germline ends came to 10 bases.

The genes are TRBV5-6 and TRBJ2-7; tentatively, D is TRBD2 (6 bases). CDR1 and CDR2 from the germline V gene are SGHDT and YYEEEE. Trimming took off 0 bases at V and 5 bases at J, with 15 bases between the two ends. The CDR3 sequence is 15 residues long. The DNA of the CDR3 is TGTGCCAGCAGCTTGGTGGGCGGGAAAGGGGACGAGCAGTACTTC. It specifies CASSLVGGKGDEQYF.

In this sample, this clonotype turned up many times. CDR3 nucleotides: TGCGCCAGCAGCTTGTCGGGGGGGCTCTCCTACGAGCAGTACTTC. This translates into CASSLSGGLSYEQYF. The V and J genes are TRBV5-1 and TRBJ2-7, with 8 nucleotides matching TRBD2. The CDR3 is 15 amino acids. In germline, CDR1 is SGHRS, CDR2 YFSETQ. With V trimmed by 1 base and J by 0 bases, 3 bases remained unmatched.

Regarding this clonotype: A much larger clone differs by one base, so this may be a read error. The chain has TRBV20-1 and TRBJ2-3; TRBD2 matches 13 bases. Germline CDR1 and CDR2: DFQATT and SNEGSKA (reference sequence). The junction had 7 bases not matched to a gene; V was cut back by 5 bases and J by 2 bases. The CDR3 length is 16 residues. The CDR3 region has the DNA TGCAGTGCTGACGCGGGACTAGCGGGGAACACAGATACGCAGTATTTT. It codes for CSADAGLAGNTDTQYF.

In its sample, this clonotype was seen many times. V is TRBV20-1 and J is TRBJ2-1; possible D gene TRBD2, 6 bases. Deletions cut 0 bases from V and 9 bases from J, with 15 bases between. The CDR3 consists of 14 residues. Germline CDR1 and CDR2: DFQATT and SNEGSKA (reference sequence). The CDR3 DNA reads TGCAGTGCTAGAGATTGGAGGGTGTTCGGTGAGCAGTTCTTC. Protein sequence: CSARDWRVFGEQFF.

This clonotype has ten or more counts. The V call is TRBV7-2, the J call TRBJ1-2; no definite D call. The CDR3 has 14 amino acids. Between the trimmed V and J ends, which lost 4 bases and 3 bases, there was a span of 12 bases. Germline values: CDR1 SGHTA, CDR2 FQGNSA. The CDR3 region has the DNA TGTGCCAGCAGCTCCGACGGGGTCGACTATGGCTACACCTTC. Translation gives CASSSDGVDYGYTF. Using reference TRBV7-2 and TRBJ1-2 for the parts outside the CDR3, the full variable domain is GAGVSQSPSNKVTEKGKDVELRCDPISGHTALYWYRQSLGQGLEFLIYFQGNSAPDKSGLPSDRFSAERTGGSVSTLTIQRTQQEDSAVYLCASSSDGVDYGYTFGSGTRLTVV.

There are many counts of this clonotype. The chain recombines TRBV20-1 with TRBJ2-1; TRBD1 matches at 8 bases. J lost 5 bases, V lost 3 bases, and 6 bases had no gene match. The germline V gene has CDR1 DFQATT and CDR2 SNEGSKA (reference sequence). The CDR3 is made up of 14 amino acids. The DNA for the CDR3 is TGCAGTGCTAGGAGACAGGGGTCTGACAATGAGCAGTTCTTC. Translating gives CSARRQGSDNEQFF.

A note on this clonotype: An end of the junction does not agree with germline; a read error may underlie this. The V call is TRBV6-2 or TRBV6-3, the J call TRBJ2-1, with TRBD1 matching 7 bases. The CDR3 is 15 amino acids. In germline, CDR1 is MNHEY, CDR2 SVGEGT. CDR3 region: CASSSPGGLPMKGIF. CDR3 nucleotide sequence: TGTGCCAGCAGTTCTCCAGGGGGTCTCCCAATGAAAGGGATCTTC.

This clonotype was counted many times. V gene TRBV2 combines with J gene TRBJ2-5; TRBD2 matches at 10 bases. This CDR3 contains 18 residues. Germline loops: CDR1 SNHLY, CDR2 FYNNEI. J was trimmed by 1 base and V by 3 bases; bases with no gene match: 11. The CDR3, as DNA: TGTGCCAGCAGTGACCCCGCGGGTCTAGCGGGGGTCCAAGAGACCCAGTACTTC. Translating gives CASSDPAGLAGVQETQYF.

This rearrangement joins TRBV12-3 or TRBV12-4 to TRBJ2-3; D might be TRBD1 (6 bases). Trimming left V 6 bases short and J 1 base short, with 14 bases between. CDR3 length: 15 residues. The CDR3 region is CASSSGVLGTDTQYF. The CDR3, as DNA: TGTGCCAGCAGCTCAGGGGTCCTAGGCACAGATACGCAGTATTTT.